These 4 T cell receptor beta chains were sequenced from one sample in a study of glioma-infiltrating T cells after dendritic cell vaccination. Time point in this sample: after dendritic cell vaccination, including at tumor progression/relapse. Sequenced by immunoSEQ multiplex PCR; TCRdb stores in-frame clones only, minus some. The repertoire holds more than 55,000 clones, roughly 84% seen once, with roughly 8.8% in the top ten. Sequenced here: blood, sampled after dendritic cell vaccination. These receptors were obtained from a human donor with glioblastoma.

The chain has TRBV27 and TRBJ2-2; TRBD1 matches 9 bases. The CDR3 runs 18 residues. The germline V gene encodes CDR1 MNHEY and CDR2 SMNVEV (reference sequence). J lost 5 bases, V lost 5 bases, and 15 bases had no gene match. CDR3 DNA: TGTGCCAGCAGTCCTGGGACAGGGAACACTGATTTTACCGGGGAGCTGTTTTTT. This translates into CASSPGTGNTDFTGELFF.

The rearrangement uses TRBV30 and TRBJ2-7; D possibly corresponds to TRBD1 (5 bases). V was pared by 5 bases and J by 7 bases, with 15 bases between. Germline CDR1 and CDR2: GTSNPN and SVGIG (reference sequence). The CDR3 is 12 amino acids. In DNA, the CDR3 is TGTGCCTGGGCAAGGGGCCCTAGGGAGCAGTACTTC. Its translation is CAWARGPREQYF. Drawing the rest from reference TRBV30 and TRBJ2-7, the complete variable domain is SQTIHQWPATLVQPVGSPLSLECTVEGTSNPNLYWYRQAAGRGLQLLFYSVGIGQISSEVPQNLSASRPQDRQFILSSKKLLLSDSGFYLCAWARGPREQYFGPGTRLTVT.

The chain combines TRBV5-8 with TRBJ1-5; D is perhaps TRBD1 (6 bases). The germline V and J ends were trimmed by 0 bases and 2 bases, with 12 bases remaining between them. The V gene's germline CDR1 is SGHTS and CDR2 YDEGEE. The CDR3 is 16 amino acids. In DNA form, the CDR3 reads TGTGCCAGCAGCTTGGAACAGGGCTGGGGCAATCAGCCCCAGCATTTT. Translation gives CASSLEQGWGNQPQHF.

The rearrangement joins TRBV7-2 to TRBJ2-5; no definite D call. Trimming shortened V by 3 bases and J by 0 bases, and 5 bases separated the two germline ends. The CDR3 has 13 residues. In germline, CDR1 is SGHTA, CDR2 FQGNSA. In DNA, the CDR3 is TGTGCCAGCAGCTTTCCTTACCAAGAGACCCAGTACTTC. Translated: CASSFPYQETQYF.